A selection of T cell receptor beta chains follows, all from one sample in a study of blood T cell repertoires in COVID-19. The table came from immunoSEQ multiplex PCR; TCRdb's copy has only in-frame clones and leaves some out. The table lists about 190,000 clones, 75% to 95% of them singletons. Sequencing input: peripheral blood. Source of these receptors: a man aged 45-60 years with acute or convalescent COVID-19. The CDR3 runs from the conserved cysteine through the conserved F or W. The D gene is left open where the match is weak. Size is stated for part of the rows, as once, few or many counts, or as a class when the clone is expanded.

DNA: TGTGCCAGTAGTCTGCAAAGGGGACAGCAAGAGACCCAGTACTTC
CDR3: CASSLQRGQQETQYF
J: TRBJ2-5
D: TRBD1
size: NA
V: TRBV19
length: 15

DNA: TGTGCCAGCAGAAGACAGGATAATGAAAAACTGTTTTTT
CDR3: CASRRQDNEKLFF
J: TRBJ1-4
D: NA
size: NA
V: TRBV27
length: 13

DNA: TGTGCCAGCAGCTTAACACCGGGGGGCAATGAGCAGTTCTTC
CDR3: CASSLTPGGNEQFF
J: TRBJ2-1
D: TRBD2
size: once
V: TRBV7-3
length: 14

DNA: TGTGCCATCGGGAGTGAAAAACTGTTTTTT
CDR3: CAIGSEKLFF
J: TRBJ1-4
D: NA
size: NA
V: TRBV10-3
length: 10

DNA: TGTGCCAGCAGTGTGACAGGGGGCGTTAATGAAAAACTGTTTTTT
CDR3: CASSVTGGVNEKLFF
J: TRBJ1-4
D: TRBD1
size: NA
V: TRBV2
length: 15

DNA: TGTGCCTGGAGTGTTCAAACTGAAGCTTTCTTT
CDR3: CAWSVQTEAFF
J: TRBJ1-1
D: NA
size: NA
V: TRBV30
length: 11

DNA: TGTGCCAGCAGCCTGAGAAACACCGGGGAGCTGTTTTTT
CDR3: CASSLRNTGELFF
J: TRBJ2-2
D: NA
size: NA
V: TRBV7-9
length: 13

DNA: TGTGCCAGCAGCTTAGGGGGGGCACAGGGGGCCGGGAAGACCCAGTACTTC
CDR3: CASSLGGAQGAGKTQYF
J: TRBJ2-5
D: TRBD1
size: NA
V: TRBV7-9
length: 17

DNA: TGCGCCAGCAGGGGAACTAGCGAAACAGATACGCAGTATTTT
CDR3: CASRGTSETDTQYF
J: TRBJ2-3
D: TRBD2
size: NA
V: TRBV10-1
length: 14

DNA: TGTGCCAGCAGTCTCCGCGGGACAGGGGTTTCCGTTTTTGGTCGGCACACCTTC
CDR3: CASSLRGTGVSVFGRHTF
J: TRBJ1-2
D: TRBD1
size: NA
V: TRBV28
length: 18

DNA: TGCGCCAGCAGCTTGGCCCCTGCAGGGGACGTCAACGAGCAGTTCTTC
CDR3: CASSLAPAGDVNEQFF
J: TRBJ2-1
D: NA
size: NA
V: TRBV5-1
length: 16

DNA: TGTGCCAGCAGTAATACGCAGGGCAGCTATGGCTACACCTTC
CDR3: CASSNTQGSYGYTF
J: TRBJ1-2
D: NA
size: NA
V: TRBV25-1
length: 14

DNA: TGTGCCAGTAGTATCCAGACAGGGGGCGCGCGGGGCTACACCTTC
CDR3: CASSIQTGGARGYTF
J: TRBJ1-2
D: TRBD1
size: NA
V: TRBV19
length: 15

DNA: TGTGCCAGCAGCTTATGGAGAGTCGGGCGGGGGATCTCCTACAATGAGCAGTTCTTC
CDR3: CASSLWRVGRGISYNEQFF
J: TRBJ2-1
D: TRBD2
size: NA
V: TRBV7-9
length: 19

DNA: TGTGCCAGCAGCTTAGTTGGCCTTCAGGGCCCGGCCGGGGAGCTGTTTTTT
CDR3: CASSLVGLQGPAGELFF
J: TRBJ2-2
D: NA
size: NA
V: TRBV7-2
length: 17

DNA: TGTGCCAGCAGTTTAGTCGTAGCTAACTATGGCTACACCTTC
CDR3: CASSLVVANYGYTF
J: TRBJ1-2
D: NA
size: NA
V: TRBV7-2
length: 14

DNA: TGTGCCAGCAGTTTATCGAAGGGGAGGGGCACTGAAGCTTTCTTT
CDR3: CASSLSKGRGTEAFF
J: TRBJ1-1
D: NA
size: NA
V: TRBV27
length: 15

DNA: TGCGCCAGCAGCGAACAGTCCACAGATACGCAGTATTTT
CDR3: CASSEQSTDTQYF
J: TRBJ2-3
D: NA
size: NA
V: TRBV5-1
length: 13

DNA: TGTGCCAGCAGCCCCGGGGGGGGCATCTATGGCTACACCTTC
CDR3: CASSPGGGIYGYTF
J: TRBJ1-2
D: NA
size: NA
V: TRBV28
length: 14

DNA: TGTGCCAGTAGTCCAAGAGGGATCTATGGCTACACCTTC
CDR3: CASSPRGIYGYTF
J: TRBJ1-2
D: NA
size: NA
V: TRBV19
length: 13

DNA: TGTGCCACCAGTGAATCGTACCAAGAGACCCAGTACTTC
CDR3: CATSESYQETQYF
J: TRBJ2-5
D: NA
size: NA
V: TRBV24-1
length: 13

DNA: TGCGCCAGCAGCTTAGGGATCGGGACTAGCATCACCGGGGAGCTGTTTTTT
CDR3: CASSLGIGTSITGELFF
J: TRBJ2-2
D: TRBD2
size: NA
V: TRBV5-1
length: 17

DNA: TGTGCCAGCAGCGGAGGGGGTCTCCCCTATGGCTACACCTTC
CDR3: CASSGGGLPYGYTF
J: TRBJ1-2
D: NA
size: NA
V: TRBV9
length: 14

DNA: TGTGCCAGCAGCCCGGGACAGGGAGTATTCTCTGGGGCCAACGTCCTGACTTTC
CDR3: CASSPGQGVFSGANVLTF
J: TRBJ2-6
D: TRBD1
size: NA
V: TRBV7-3
length: 18

DNA: TGCGCCACCCCCGGACAGGGACAGCGAAACACCATATATTTT
CDR3: CATPGQGQRNTIYF
J: TRBJ1-3
D: TRBD1
size: once
V: TRBV10-1
length: 14

DNA: TGTGCCAGCAGTTTTGGCAGGGAAGAGACCCAGTACTTC
CDR3: CASSFGREETQYF
J: TRBJ2-5
D: NA
size: NA
V: TRBV7-3
length: 13

DNA: TGTGCCAGCGGGCAGGCCTATAATTCACCCCTCCACTTT
CDR3: CASGQAYNSPLHF
J: TRBJ1-6
D: NA
size: NA
V: TRBV28
length: 13

DNA: TGTGCCAGCAGTTACTCGATCGGGTCGAACACTGAAGCTTTCTTT
CDR3: CASSYSIGSNTEAFF
J: TRBJ1-1
D: NA
size: NA
V: TRBV6-5
length: 15

DNA: TGTGCCAGCAGTCGGACAGGGTTGGGCACTGAAGCTTTCTTT
CDR3: CASSRTGLGTEAFF
J: TRBJ1-1
D: TRBD1
size: NA
V: TRBV6-5
length: 14

DNA: TGTGCCAGCAGTGACACTAGCGGGGCTTACCAAGAGACCCAGTACTTC
CDR3: CASSDTSGAYQETQYF
J: TRBJ2-5
D: TRBD2
size: NA
V: TRBV6-1
length: 16

DNA: TGTGCCAGCAGCTTAGGGAGGGGGCGTGTTGAGCAGTTCTTC
CDR3: CASSLGRGRVEQFF
J: TRBJ2-1
D: NA
size: NA
V: TRBV7-2
length: 14

DNA: TGCGCCACCTACGGAGGTGTCAACACCGGGGAGCTGTTTTTT
CDR3: CATYGGVNTGELFF
J: TRBJ2-2
D: NA
size: NA
V: TRBV5-1
length: 14

DNA: TGTGCCAGTAGTACCCTCCGGGCGGGGAACTACGAGCAGTACTTC
CDR3: CASSTLRAGNYEQYF
J: TRBJ2-7
D: NA
size: once
V: TRBV19
length: 15

DNA: TGTGCCAGCGTGTTCGCTAGCGTCGGCGAGCAGTACTTC
CDR3: CASVFASVGEQYF
J: TRBJ2-7
D: NA
size: NA
V: TRBV2
length: 13

DNA: TGCGCCAGCAGGGGGAGGCTGGGCTATGGCTACACCTTC
CDR3: CASRGRLGYGYTF
J: TRBJ1-2
D: NA
size: once
V: TRBV23-1
length: 13

DNA: TGTGCCAGCAGGCGGTCTGGGGCCAACGTCCTGACTTTC
CDR3: CASRRSGANVLTF
J: TRBJ2-6
D: NA
size: NA
V: TRBV28
length: 13

DNA: TGTGCCAGTAGCCCTCGGGACAGCTCCTACGAGCAGTACTTC
CDR3: CASSPRDSSYEQYF
J: TRBJ2-7
D: TRBD1
size: once
V: TRBV19
length: 14

DNA: TGTGCCAGCAGTTTACGCGACTACGCACAAGAGACCCAGTACTTC
CDR3: CASSLRDYAQETQYF
J: TRBJ2-5
D: NA
size: NA
V: TRBV28
length: 15

DNA: TGTGCCAGCAGCCGGACTCCGAACACCGGGGAGCTGTTTTTT
CDR3: CASSRTPNTGELFF
J: TRBJ2-2
D: NA
size: once
V: TRBV28
length: 14

DNA: TGTGCCAGCAGCACCCAACAACTGGGGGGTTATGGCTACACCTTC
CDR3: CASSTQQLGGYGYTF
J: TRBJ1-2
D: NA
size: NA
V: TRBV9
length: 15

DNA: TGTGCCAGCAGTTTCTTAGCGGGAGACCAAGAGACCCAGTACTTC
CDR3: CASSFLAGDQETQYF
J: TRBJ2-5
D: TRBD2
size: NA
V: TRBV27
length: 15

DNA: TGTGCCAGCAGTTTTGTCCCAGGTCTGGACGAGCAGTACTTC
CDR3: CASSFVPGLDEQYF
J: TRBJ2-7
D: NA
size: NA
V: TRBV28
length: 14

DNA: TGTGCCAGCAGTGAGAGTAGATACACTGAAGCTTTCTTT
CDR3: CASSESRYTEAFF
J: TRBJ1-1
D: NA
size: NA
V: TRBV2
length: 13

DNA: TGCGCCAGCAGCCAGATTTACAGGGGGTCCCTTCCGGAAAAACTGTTTTTT
CDR3: CASSQIYRGSLPEKLFF
J: TRBJ1-4
D: TRBD1
size: NA
V: TRBV4-3
length: 17

DNA: TGTGCCAGCAGTTACCACACAGGGCCCAGTGCAACTAATGAAAAACTGTTTTTT
CDR3: CASSYHTGPSATNEKLFF
J: TRBJ1-4
D: NA
size: once
V: TRBV6-2/TRBV6-3
length: 18

DNA: TGTGCCAGCAGCTCCCAGGGGAACACCGGGGAGCTGTTTTTT
CDR3: CASSSQGNTGELFF
J: TRBJ2-2
D: NA
size: NA
V: TRBV7-9
length: 14

DNA: TGTGCCAGCAGCCAAGATCGGGGGGGAGCTTTCTTT
CDR3: CASSQDRGGAFF
J: TRBJ1-1
D: NA
size: NA
V: TRBV3-1/TRBV3-2
length: 12

DNA: TGTGCCAGCAGTCGCTCCGGGACAGTTAACACTGAAGCTTTCTTT
CDR3: CASSRSGTVNTEAFF
J: TRBJ1-1
D: TRBD1
size: NA
V: TRBV6-5
length: 15

DNA: TGTGCCAGTAGTGATTACGCGGGTTCCGTGGGTGAGCAGTACTTC
CDR3: CASSDYAGSVGEQYF
J: TRBJ2-7
D: NA
size: NA
V: TRBV19
length: 15

DNA: TGTGCCAGCAGACCAGGGAGGGATCAAGGGTGGGAGACCCAGTACTTC
CDR3: CASRPGRDQGWETQYF
J: TRBJ2-5
D: TRBD2
size: NA
V: TRBV28
length: 16

DNA: TGTGCCAGCAGTTTATACGGGAGGGGCCACGAGCAGTACTTC
CDR3: CASSLYGRGHEQYF
J: TRBJ2-7
D: TRBD2
size: NA
V: TRBV28
length: 14

DNA: TGTGCCAGTAGTCCCGGGGGGAACCTCAGGAACGAGCAGTACTTC
CDR3: CASSPGGNLRNEQYF
J: TRBJ2-7
D: TRBD2
size: few
V: TRBV19
length: 15

DNA: TGTGCCAGCAGTTGGGGACAGGCCGAATCGCAGTTCTTC
CDR3: CASSWGQAESQFF
J: TRBJ2-1
D: TRBD1
size: NA
V: TRBV6-2/TRBV6-3
length: 13

DNA: TGTGCCAGCAGATCCGACAGGACCGGGGAGCTGTTTTTT
CDR3: CASRSDRTGELFF
J: TRBJ2-2
D: NA
size: NA
V: TRBV6-5
length: 13

DNA: TGTGCCAGCAGTTCAAATTCGGGGGGCTACACCTTC
CDR3: CASSSNSGGYTF
J: TRBJ1-2
D: NA
size: once
V: TRBV28
length: 12

DNA: TGTGCCAGCAGTGAAGAGGTTTTCAGGGGCTACACCTTC
CDR3: CASSEEVFRGYTF
J: TRBJ1-2
D: NA
size: NA
V: TRBV6-1
length: 13

DNA: TGTGCCAGCAGTACCCTCGGGGATTCACCCCTCCACTTT
CDR3: CASSTLGDSPLHF
J: TRBJ1-6
D: NA
size: NA
V: TRBV28
length: 13